These 27 T cell receptor beta chains were all obtained from the same sample, sequenced in a study of T cells after yellow fever vaccination. Using its own MiXCR run on the 5' RACE reads, TCRdb lists one record per CDR3 protein. This sample has some 600,000 distinct CDR3 sequences, with less than 20% found just once. The sequenced sample was PBMCs, obtained 4 to 5 days after the first yellow fever vaccination. All receptors come from a man between 18 and 29 years old who received the YFV17D yellow fever vaccine.

This clonotype appeared a few times. J is TRBJ2-3 and V is TRBV7-2; 7 bases agree with TRBD2. CDR3 length: 14 residues. The ends lost 4 bases at V and 6 bases at J; junction bases unmatched: 7. Germline V gene sequence: CDR1 SGHTA, CDR2 FQGNSA. Here the CDR3 DNA reads TGTGCCAGCAGCTATCCTGGACTAGGGGATACGCAGTATTTT. As protein: CASSYPGLGDTQYF.

This clonotype was counted a few times. This may be a read error: a much more frequent sequence differs by one nucleotide. The chain joins TRBV6-2 or TRBV6-3 to TRBJ1-1, with D unresolved. The CDR3 spans 11 residues. CDR1 and CDR2 from the germline V gene are MNHEY and SVGEGT. Trimming removed 6 bases at V and 4 bases at J, with 6 bases between. The CDR3 region is CASRRATEAFF. CDR3 sequence (DNA): TGTGCCAGCAGGAGGGCCACTGAAGCTTTCTTT.

This clonotype was observed a few times. V gene TRBV14 combines with J gene TRBJ2-2; D remains unclear. The CDR3 spans 13 residues. V was cut by 4 bases and J by 6 bases, with 9 bases left in between. CDR1 and CDR2 (germline): SGHDN, FVKESK. DNA for the CDR3: TGTGCCAGCAGCCGACGGACGCCCGGGGAGCTGTTTTTT. This gives the protein CASSRRTPGELFF.

The chain has TRBV30 and TRBJ1-5; TRBD1 matches at 10 bases. The CDR3 has 15 residues. The germline gives CDR1 GTSNPN, CDR2 SVGIG (reference sequence). V shed 4 bases, J shed 1 base, and the junction held 4 bases outside the gene matches. The CDR3 sequence: CAWNRDRGSNQPQHF. The CDR3 coding sequence is TGTGCCTGGAACCGGGACAGGGGAAGCAATCAGCCCCAGCATTTT.

The chain links TRBV19 to TRBJ1-5, with TRBD1 matching over 8 bases. The CDR3 contains 14 residues. V dropped 6 bases and J dropped 6; count of bases not matched to a gene: 7. Germline assignment: CDR1 LNHDA and CDR2 SQIVND (reference sequence). CDR3 sequence: CASRATGVSQPQHF. In DNA form, the CDR3 reads TGTGCCAGTAGGGCGACAGGGGTTAGTCAGCCCCAGCATTTT.

V usage is TRBV11-2 and J usage is TRBJ2-6; no definite D call. The germline V and J ends were trimmed by 3 bases and 3 bases, with 3 bases remaining between them. CDR3 length equals 13 residues. Germline CDR1 is SGHAT and CDR2 is FQNNGV. The CDR3 loop is CASSFRGANVLTF. As DNA, the CDR3 is TGTGCCAGCAGCTTCCGTGGGGCCAACGTCCTGACTTTC.

The rearrangement uses TRBV5-1 and TRBJ2-7; possibly TRBD2 for D (6 bases). CDR1 is SGHRS, CDR2 YFSETQ, per germline. CDR3 length equals 15 residues. V lost 3 bases and J lost 0, with 13 bases in between. The CDR3 loop is CASSSLSGTSYEQYF. The CDR3 DNA reads TGCGCCAGCAGCTCCCTTAGCGGAACCTCCTACGAGCAGTACTTC.

This clonotype came up a few times. CDR3 coding DNA: TGCGCCAGCAGCTTGCCCCAGGGGGCTGCTAATGAAAAACTGTTTTTT. Translating gives CASSLPQGAANEKLFF. V and J are TRBV5-1 and TRBJ1-4, with 8 bases aligning to TRBD1. Germline CDR1 SGHRS, CDR2 YFSETQ. The CDR3 runs to 16 residues. V was pared by 1 base and J by 3 bases, with 5 bases of the junction left unmatched.

The genes are TRBV6-5 and TRBJ2-5, with D possibly matching TRBD2 (6 bases). V lost 0 bases and J 1 base, leaving 9 bases between the germline ends. This CDR3 is built from 15 residues. In germline, CDR1 is MNHEY, CDR2 SVGAGI. DNA of the CDR3: TGTGCCAGCAGTTACTCGGGACTCCTCCAAGAGACCCAGTACTTC. Translated, it gives CASSYSGLLQETQYF.

This rearrangement joins TRBV12-3 or TRBV12-4 to TRBJ2-3, with a weak D call TRBD2 (6 bases). With 7 bases removed from V and 0 bases from J, the gap between germline ends came to 17 bases. This CDR3 comprises 16 residues. The CDR3 reads CASKGLGRTSTDTQYF. The CDR3 nucleotides read TGTGCCAGCAAGGGGCTCGGGAGAACTAGCACAGATACGCAGTATTTT.

The chain is built from TRBV29-1 and TRBJ2-1, with 7 bases fitting TRBD1. This CDR3 contains 16 residues. CDR1 is SQVTM and CDR2 is ANQGSEA in the germline V gene. The V and J ends lost 3 bases and 3 bases, in that order; junction bases with no gene match: 11. CDR3 sequence reads: CSVDGTESEVYNEQFF. CDR3 DNA sequence: TGCAGCGTTGACGGGACAGAATCAGAGGTCTACAATGAGCAGTTCTTC.

This chain uses TRBV18 with TRBJ2-3, with 9 bases that match TRBD2. Germline V lookup: CDR1 KGHSH, CDR2 LQKENI. This CDR3 region has 19 residues. The J segment lost 2 bases and the V segment lost 1 base, leaving 13 bases of the junction unmatched. The CDR3 is CASSPLKAGTSFLTDTQYF. The CDR3 nucleotides are TGTGCCAGCTCACCACTGAAAGCCGGGACTAGCTTCCTCACAGATACGCAGTATTTT.

This clonotype was seen only a few times. V is TRBV21-1 and J is TRBJ2-7; no check of the table's D call, TRBD1, against the DNA was made. TRBV21-1 is a known pseudogene. The CDR3 has 13 amino acids. The CDR3 reads CASNPNQRQEQYV. The CDR3 DNA follows: TGTGCCAGCAACCCCAATCAGCGACAGGAGCAGTACGTC.

The chain links TRBV19 to TRBJ1-5, with D possibly matching TRBD1 (6 bases). Looked up from germline, CDR1 is LNHDA and CDR2 is SQIVND (reference sequence). The CDR3 length is 14 residues. The germline V and J ends were trimmed by 7 bases and 6 bases, with 16 bases remaining between them. The CDR3 DNA follows: TGTGCCAGTATGGAGGGAGGGGGTATTCAGCCCCAGCATTTT. This sequence encodes CASMEGGGIQPQHF.

The chain is built from TRBV10-3 and TRBJ2-3; D may be TRBD2 (5 bases). This CDR3 is 17 amino acids long. Trimming cost V 0 bases and J 3 bases, with 16 bases left between them. Per the germline V gene, CDR1 is ENHRY and CDR2 is SYGVKD. The CDR3 coding sequence is TGTGCCATCAGTGAGTCTTCGGGATGGGGAAGGACAGATACGCAGTATTTT. This gives the protein CAISESSGWGRTDTQYF.

This clonotype has only a few counts. V usage is TRBV6-5 and J usage is TRBJ1-2; the D is unclear. Per germline, CDR1 MNHEY and CDR2 SVGAGI. Trimming cost V 0 bases and J 2 bases, with 7 bases left between them. The CDR3 has 14 amino acids. This chain's CDR3 is CASSYSSGNYGYTF. The CDR3 DNA sequence: TGTGCCAGCAGTTACTCGAGCGGGAACTATGGCTACACCTTC.

The chain combines TRBV11-2 with TRBJ2-4, with D possibly matching TRBD1 (6 bases). The germline CDR1 and CDR2 sequences are SGHAT and FQNNGV. V was clipped by 3 bases and J by 2 bases, with 23 bases between them. The CDR3 has 19 residues. The DNA for the CDR3 is TGTGCCAGCAGCTTCCGGGGCGGGCCAGGGGCCCGTTCCAAAAACATTCAGTACTTC. It encodes CASSFRGGPGARSKNIQYF.

V and J are TRBV7-6 and TRBJ2-1, with 13 bases that match TRBD2. After removal of 2 bases from V and 10 bases from J, the junction contained 8 bases not matched to a gene. The CDR3 loop spans 16 amino acids. Germline loops: CDR1 SGHVS, CDR2 FNYEAQ. The DNA of the CDR3 is TGTGCCAGCAGCTTACCACTAGCGGGGGGGAGAGAGGAGCAGTTCTTC. It translates to CASSLPLAGGREEQFF.

This clonotype was counted only a few times. The chain is built from TRBV20-1 and TRBJ2-2, with TRBD1 matching 8 bases. After removal of 5 bases from V and 4 bases from J, the junction contained 6 bases not matched to a gene. The germline V gene has CDR1 DFQATT and CDR2 SNEGSKA (reference sequence). The CDR3 runs to 14 residues. The CDR3 protein is CSAGATGVTGELFF. CDR3 in DNA: TGCAGTGCTGGGGCGACAGGGGTCACCGGGGAGCTGTTTTTT.

This rearrangement joins TRBV15 to TRBJ2-7, with D possibly matching TRBD1 (5 bases). The CDR3 loop spans 15 amino acids. V was shortened by 1 base and J by 7 bases, with 17 bases between the two germline ends. The V gene's germline CDR1 is LNHNV and CDR2 YYDKDF (reference sequence). In DNA form, the CDR3 reads TGTGCCACCAGCAGAGGAGTCACCGCCTACAGGGAGCAGTACGTC. Residues: CATSRGVTAYREQYV.

A few counts support this clonotype. The gene calls are TRBV6-2 or TRBV6-3 and TRBJ1-1; TRBD1 is a possible D gene (6 bases). The germline V and J ends were trimmed by 6 bases and 2 bases, with 7 bases remaining between them. The CDR3 is made up of 12 amino acids. Looked up from germline, CDR1 is MNHEY and CDR2 is SVGEGT. The chain's CDR3 is CASRDSNTEAFF. In DNA, the CDR3 is TGTGCCAGCAGGGACAGTAACACTGAAGCTTTCTTT.

This clonotype occurred a few times. V usage is TRBV5-1 and J usage is TRBJ1-1, with D tentatively TRBD1 (5 bases). The CDR3 is 13 amino acids. The germline V and J ends were trimmed by 1 base and 6 bases, with 10 bases remaining between them. Germline CDR1 and CDR2: SGHRS and YFSETQ. The CDR3 region is CASSLWGDSEAFF. The CDR3 coding sequence is TGCGCCAGCAGCTTGTGGGGGGATTCTGAAGCTTTCTTT. The full variable domain, completed using reference TRBV5-1 and TRBJ1-1, is KAGVTQTPRYLIKTRGQQVTLSCSPISGHRSVSWYQQTPGQGLQFLFEYFSETQRNKGNFPGRFSGRQFSNSRSEMNVSTLELGDSALYLCASSLWGDSEAFFGQGTRLTVV.

This chain uses TRBV3-1 with TRBJ1-1; D is ambiguous. The CDR3 sequence is 14 residues long. Trimming took off 1 base at V and 1 base at J, with 7 bases between the two ends. The germline V gene has CDR1 LGHDT and CDR2 YNNKEL (reference sequence). As DNA, the CDR3 is TGTGCCAGCAGCCAAGGGGAAGGGAACACTGAAGCTTTCTTT. It encodes CASSQGEGNTEAFF.

This clonotype was seen more than once but under ten times. The chain joins TRBV12-3 or TRBV12-4 to TRBJ2-3; 9 bases fit TRBD2. This CDR3 comprises 14 residues. With V trimmed by 7 bases and J by 4 bases, 6 bases remained unmatched. The CDR3 protein is CASTQGLAPDTQYF. CDR3 DNA: TGTGCCAGCACCCAGGGACTAGCTCCAGATACGCAGTATTTT.

The chain couples TRBV15 to TRBJ2-5; D might be TRBD1 (5 bases). Trimming removed 8 bases at V and 4 bases at J, with 17 bases between. CDR1 and CDR2 (germline): LNHNV, YYDKDF (reference sequence). The CDR3 extends over 14 amino acids. CDR3: CATSTFGAAETQYF. The CDR3 bases are TGTGCCACCTCCACCTTTGGGGCAGCAGAGACCCAGTACTTC.

This clonotype was recorded a few times. The chain carries TRBV7-2 and TRBJ2-1, with D perhaps TRBD2 (5 bases). V gave up 3 bases and J gave up 5 bases, with 14 bases separating them. Germline-derived CDR1 and CDR2 are SGHTA and FQGNSA. CDR3 length equals 15 residues. DNA for the CDR3: TGTGCCAGCAGCTTGGCTCGGGCCGGGAACAATGAGCAGTTCTTC. It is translated as CASSLARAGNNEQFF.

This clonotype was detected only a few times. This chain joins TRBV5-1 and TRBJ1-6; TRBD1 agrees at 7 bases. CDR3 length: 15 amino acids. V dropped 6 bases and J dropped 5; count of bases not matched to a gene: 8. CDR1 SGHRS and CDR2 YFSETQ come from the germline V gene. CDR3 residues: CASTSTGPHNSPLHF. Written as DNA, the CDR3 is TGCGCCAGCACCTCGACAGGGCCCCATAATTCACCCCTCCACTTT.